This T cell receptor beta chain was retrieved from a study of PD-L1 blockade in urothelial cancer. As for the study in general: Blood analysis occurred 3 weeks (second dose) and 6 weeks after treatment start.

Every PCR received spiked-in synthetic TCR analog templates. Some clones are missing from TCRdb's copy, which holds only in-frame ones; the method was immunoSEQ multiplex PCR. The sample records more than 45,000 clones, approximately 77% being singletons. The CDR3 has 15 amino acids. CDR1 and CDR2 (germline): LGHNA, YNFKEQ. Trimming took 6 bases from V and 2 from J; bases not matched to a gene: 7. This chain links TRBV4-2 with TRBJ2-3; 8 bases match TRBD1. Sequenced material: PBMCs, taken around atezolizumab (anti-PD-L1) treatment. The TCR originated in a man between 70 and 80 years old with urothelial cancer. The CDR3 sequence is CASSRQGRNTDTQYF. CDR3 nucleotide sequence: TGTGCCAGCAGTCGACAGGGGAGGAACACAGATACGCAGTATTTT.